Reported below is one TCR beta chain. This sample is part of a study of control samples from healthy donors and cancer patients. This CDR3 comprises 16 residues. Germline V gives CDR1 LGHNA, CDR2 YNFKEQ. Unmatched junction bases numbered 8, after V lost 0 bases and J lost 9 bases. TCRdb keeps only in-frame clones here, not all; method: immunoSEQ multiplex PCR. The repertoire holds 63,000 or so clones, with around 82% as singletons. Sequencing was performed on blood. This sequence joins TRBV4-2 and TRBJ2-4; 10 bases fit TRBD1. The sequence was collected from a man between 50 and 59 years old in good health. CDR3 bases: TGTGCCAGCAGCCAAGAAGTTGCGACAGGGGGCATCATTCAGTACTTC. It is translated as CASSQEVATGGIIQYF.